This T cell receptor beta chain originates from a study of T cell responses to AZD1222 COVID-19 vaccine. Study-level results: In the spike-specific TCR repertoire, nearly half reportedly target unmutated variant regions. Baseline serology detected seropositivity in only a handful of AZD1222 recipients. Spike-specific TCR repertoires showed rising breadth and depth after two AZD1222 doses. Females made up more of the donors, who were largely white British, and clonal diversity may have come out too low.

Repertoires were generated with immunoSEQ multiplex PCR, while TCRdb's copy carries only in-frame clones and drops some. Of approximately 140,000 clones listed, approximately 89% are singletons. The CDR3 length is 14 residues. Germline V lookup: CDR1 KGHSH, CDR2 LQKENI. V lost 6 bases and J lost 4; bases outside the gene matches: 7. A note on this clone: The antigen remains undetermined.

The sequencing here drew on peripheral blood, taken on day 0 of AZD1222 vaccination. J is TRBJ2-7 and V is TRBV18, with 9 bases that match TRBD1. This TCR derives from an adult in good health. The CDR3 is CASSTGTGSYEQYF. CDR3 DNA sequence: TGTGCCAGCTCGACCGGGACAGGGAGTTACGAGCAGTACTTC.